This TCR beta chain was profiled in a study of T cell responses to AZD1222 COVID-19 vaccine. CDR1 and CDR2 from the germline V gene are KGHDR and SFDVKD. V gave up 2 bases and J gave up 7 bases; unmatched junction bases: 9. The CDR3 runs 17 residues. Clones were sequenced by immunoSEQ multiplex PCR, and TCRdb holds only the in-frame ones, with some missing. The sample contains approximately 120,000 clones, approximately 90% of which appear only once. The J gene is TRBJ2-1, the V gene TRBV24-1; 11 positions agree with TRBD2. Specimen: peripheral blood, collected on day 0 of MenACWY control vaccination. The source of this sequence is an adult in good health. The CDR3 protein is CATSDSVPGLAVNEQFF. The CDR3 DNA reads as TGTGCCACCAGTGATTCGGTACCGGGACTAGCGGTAAATGAGCAGTTCTTC.